This T cell receptor (beta chain) is from a study of cytomegalovirus exposure and HLA in healthy donors. Germline trimming cut 4 bases from V and 10 bases from J; bases unmatched to any gene: 5. This CDR3 region has 14 residues. The V gene's germline CDR1 is LNHDA and CDR2 SQIVND (reference sequence). The PCR used 60 Vbeta and 13 Jbeta primers. Method: immunoSEQ multiplex PCR; TCRdb's copy keeps in-frame clones and lacks some. Of around 200,000 clones detected, about 80% appear once; the ten largest clones hold over 2%. The source of this sequence is a woman between 45 and 60 years old in good health and CMV-seropositive. Sequencing was carried out using PBMCs. The genes are TRBV19 and TRBJ1-6, with 9 bases that match TRBD1. The CDR3: CASSTGQGNSPLHF. The CDR3 DNA is TGTGCCAGTAGTACAGGACAGGGGAACTCACCCCTCCACTTT.